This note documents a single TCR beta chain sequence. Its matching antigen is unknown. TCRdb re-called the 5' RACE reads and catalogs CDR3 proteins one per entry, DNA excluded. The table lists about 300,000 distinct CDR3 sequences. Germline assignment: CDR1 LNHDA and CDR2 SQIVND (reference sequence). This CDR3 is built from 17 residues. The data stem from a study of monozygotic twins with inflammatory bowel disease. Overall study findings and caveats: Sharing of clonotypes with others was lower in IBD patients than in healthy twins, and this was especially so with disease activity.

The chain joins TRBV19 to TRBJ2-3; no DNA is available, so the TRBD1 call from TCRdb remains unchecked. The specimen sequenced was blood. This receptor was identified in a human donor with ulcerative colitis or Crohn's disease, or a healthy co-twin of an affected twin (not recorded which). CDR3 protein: CASSMIPGTGDIDTQYF.